This entry lists 2 T cell receptor beta chains sequenced from one sample in a study of blood T cells in healthy people across ages. A sample-barcoded 5' primer and a J-beta primer mix were used in a second PCR of roughly 7 to 11 cycles. TCRdb re-analysed the 5' RACE reads in MiXCR, keeping a single row per CDR3 protein. Of some 550,000 distinct CDR3 sequences in the sample, around half are singletons; the top ten hold 20% to 25%. The sample comprised blood. These receptors were taken from a man aged 80 or over in good health.

This clonotype was recorded only once. The rearrangement joins TRBV20-1 to TRBJ2-5; 7 nucleotides agree with TRBD2. The J call is uncertain, as TRBJ2-7 better fits the DNA end. CDR3 length: 15 residues. Germline assignment: CDR1 DFQATT and CDR2 SNEGSKA (reference sequence). CDR3 sequence (DNA): TGCAGTGCTAGAGACCAAGGGAGGGCCTTGGGCGAGCAGTACTTC. It specifies CSARDQGRALGEQYF.

This clonotype was picked up a small number of times. This chain joins TRBV5-1 and TRBJ2-5; tentative D call: TRBD1 (7 bases). The DNA end favors TRBJ2-7, so the J call may be wrong. CDR3 size: 15 residues. Germline V gene sequence: CDR1 SGHRS, CDR2 YFSETQ. The CDR3 loop is CASSYVTGTLSEQYF. The CDR3 nucleotides read TGCGCCAGCAGCTACGTGACAGGGACTCTGAGCGAGCAGTACTTC.